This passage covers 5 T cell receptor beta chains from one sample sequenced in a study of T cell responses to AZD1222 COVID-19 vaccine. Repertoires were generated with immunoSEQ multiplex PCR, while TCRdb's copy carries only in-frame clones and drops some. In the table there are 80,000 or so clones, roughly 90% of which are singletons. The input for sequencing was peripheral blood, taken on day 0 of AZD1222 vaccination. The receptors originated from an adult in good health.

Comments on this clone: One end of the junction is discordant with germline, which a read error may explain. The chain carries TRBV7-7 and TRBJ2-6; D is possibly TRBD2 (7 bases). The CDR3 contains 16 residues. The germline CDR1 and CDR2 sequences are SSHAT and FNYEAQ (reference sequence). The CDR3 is CASSPGGRSGANVLTF. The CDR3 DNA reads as TGTGCTAGCAGCCCCGGGGGGCGCTCTGGGGCCAACGTCCTGACTTTC.

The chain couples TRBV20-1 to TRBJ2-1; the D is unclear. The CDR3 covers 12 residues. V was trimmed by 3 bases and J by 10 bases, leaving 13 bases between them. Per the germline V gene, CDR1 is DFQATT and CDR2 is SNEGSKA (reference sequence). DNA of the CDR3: TGCAGTGCTAGTGGGGTACTTGAAGAGCAGTTCTTC. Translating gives CSASGVLEEQFF.

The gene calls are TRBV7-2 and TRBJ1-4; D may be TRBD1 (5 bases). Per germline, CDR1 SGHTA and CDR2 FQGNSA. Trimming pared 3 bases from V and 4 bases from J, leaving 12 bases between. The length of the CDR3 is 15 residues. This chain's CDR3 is CASSFRGVLNEKLFF. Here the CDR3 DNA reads TGTGCCAGCAGCTTTCGGGGGGTCCTTAATGAAAAACTGTTTTTT.

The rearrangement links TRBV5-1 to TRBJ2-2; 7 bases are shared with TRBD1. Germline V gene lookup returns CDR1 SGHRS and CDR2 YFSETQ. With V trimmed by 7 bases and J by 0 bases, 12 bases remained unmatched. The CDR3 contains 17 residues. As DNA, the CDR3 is TGCGCCAGCTTCTTATACACAGGGGCGGCGAACACCGGGGAGCTGTTTTTT. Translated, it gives CASFLYTGAANTGELFF.

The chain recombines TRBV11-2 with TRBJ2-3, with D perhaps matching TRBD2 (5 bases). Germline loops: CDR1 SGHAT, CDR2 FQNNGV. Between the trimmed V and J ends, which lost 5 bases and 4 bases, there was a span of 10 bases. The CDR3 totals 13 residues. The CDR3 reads CASSHSVADTQYF. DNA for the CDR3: TGTGCCAGCAGCCATAGCGTCGCAGATACGCAGTATTTT.